This paragraph covers one T cell receptor (beta chain) sequence. Its antigen remains unknown. TCRdb keeps only in-frame clones here, not all; method: immunoSEQ multiplex PCR. This sample carries over 150,000 clones, around 90% of them seen once, and the ten largest clones take about 2.8%. This sample was taken from a study of T cell responses to AZD1222 COVID-19 vaccine. Overall study findings and caveats: Possibly, clonal diversity was underestimated; donors were largely white British and included more females.

With 1 base removed from V and 1 base from J, the gap between germline ends came to 17 bases. The germline gives CDR1 SGHTA, CDR2 FQGTGA. CDR3 length equals 18 residues. Source: peripheral blood, taken on day 0 of AZD1222 vaccination. The rearrangement joins TRBV7-3 to TRBJ2-1, with D possibly being TRBD1 (6 bases). This TCR was sampled from an adult in good health. CDR3 nucleotides: TGTGCCAGCAGCTTAAAGGGGGTCCCTGCAGGGTCCTACAATGAGCAGTTCTTC. Translating gives CASSLKGVPAGSYNEQFF. Using reference TRBV7-3 and TRBJ2-1 for the parts outside the CDR3, the full variable domain is GAGVSQTPSNKVTEKGKYVELRCDPISGHTALYWYRQSLGQGPEFLIYFQGTGAADDSGLPNDRFFAVRPEGSVSTLKIQRTERGDSAVYLCASSLKGVPAGSYNEQFFGPGTRLTVL.